The 2 T cell receptor beta chains below come from one sample, sequenced in a study of T cells after yellow fever vaccination. In TCRdb, the 5' RACE reads were re-called with MiXCR into one record per CDR3 protein. This repertoire shows more than 300,000 distinct CDR3 sequences, around 6.8% found once; its top ten account for 15% to 20%. The specimen comprised PBMCs, sampled about 49 days after the first yellow fever vaccination. The receptor set was obtained from a man aged 18-30 years who received the YFV17D yellow fever vaccine.

Points on this clonotype: The junction differs from germline at one of its ends, possibly a read error. The chain has TRBV3-1 and TRBJ2-3; the match to TRBD1 covers 11 bases. Germline CDR1 is LGHDT and CDR2 is YNNKEL (reference sequence). The CDR3 is made up of 17 amino acids. The CDR3 loop reads CACSQQIGTGGADTQYF. In DNA form, the CDR3 reads TGTGCCTGCAGCCAACAGATCGGGACAGGGGGAGCCGATACGCAGTATTTT.

The V and J genes are TRBV6-1 and TRBJ1-6; no reliable D call. This CDR3 has 14 amino acids. The germline V gene has CDR1 MNHNS and CDR2 SASEGT. V was shortened by 6 bases and J by 9 bases, with 15 bases between the two germline ends. In DNA, the CDR3 is TGTGCCAGCAGGTCTTGGGAAGGGCGTTCACCCCTCCACTTT. Its translation is CASRSWEGRSPLHF.